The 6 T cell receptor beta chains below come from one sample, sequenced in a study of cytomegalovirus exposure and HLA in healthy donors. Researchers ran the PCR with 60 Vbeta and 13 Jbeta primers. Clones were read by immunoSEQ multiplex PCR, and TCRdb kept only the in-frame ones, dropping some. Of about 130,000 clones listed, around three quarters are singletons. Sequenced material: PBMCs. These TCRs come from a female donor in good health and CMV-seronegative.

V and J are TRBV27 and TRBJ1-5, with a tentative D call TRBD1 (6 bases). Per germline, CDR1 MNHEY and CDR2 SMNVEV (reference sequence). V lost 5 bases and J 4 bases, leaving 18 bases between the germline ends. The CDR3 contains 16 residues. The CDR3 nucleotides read TGTGCCAGCAGTGCCAGGGGCGAAGGGCTGAATCAGCCCCAGCATTTT. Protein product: CASSARGEGLNQPQHF.

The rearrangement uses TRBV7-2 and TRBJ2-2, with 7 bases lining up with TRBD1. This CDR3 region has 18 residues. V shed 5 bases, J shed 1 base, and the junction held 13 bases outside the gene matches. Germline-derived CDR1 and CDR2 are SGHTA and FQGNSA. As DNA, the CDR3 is TGTGCCAGCAGCATCCACCATTCGGGACAGCAGAACACCGGGGAGCTGTTTTTT. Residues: CASSIHHSGQQNTGELFF. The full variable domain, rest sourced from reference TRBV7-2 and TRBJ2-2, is GAGVSQSPSNKVTEKGKDVELRCDPISGHTALYWYRQSLGQGLEFLIYFQGNSAPDKSGLPSDRFSAERTGGSVSTLTIQRTQQEDSAVYLCASSIHHSGQQNTGELFFGEGSRLTVL.

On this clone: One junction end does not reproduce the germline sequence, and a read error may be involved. CDR3 nucleotides: TGTGCCTGGAGGACTGGATACACCATATATTTT. Translated, it gives CAWRTGYTIYF. The chain uses TRBV30 and TRBJ1-3; D gene unclear. The CDR3 loop spans 11 amino acids. Germline V gene lookup returns CDR1 GTSNPN and CDR2 SVGIG (reference sequence).

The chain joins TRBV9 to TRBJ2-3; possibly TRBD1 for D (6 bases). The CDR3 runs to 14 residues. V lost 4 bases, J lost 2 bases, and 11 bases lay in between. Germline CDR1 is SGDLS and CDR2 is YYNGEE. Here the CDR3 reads CASSTGTLTDTQYF. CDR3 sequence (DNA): TGTGCCAGCAGCACTGGGACACTCACAGATACGCAGTATTTT. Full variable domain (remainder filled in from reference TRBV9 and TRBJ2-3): DSGVTQTPKHLITATGQRVTLRCSPRSGDLSVYWYQQSLDQGLQFLIQYYNGEERAKGNILERFSAQQFPDLHSELNLSSLELGDSALYFCASSTGTLTDTQYFGPGTRLTVL.

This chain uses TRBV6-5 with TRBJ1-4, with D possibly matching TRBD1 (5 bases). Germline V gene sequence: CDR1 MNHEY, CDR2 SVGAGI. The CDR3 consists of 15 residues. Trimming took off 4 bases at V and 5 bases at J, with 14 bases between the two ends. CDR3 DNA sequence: TGTGCCAGCAGTTTCTTGGGGGGAGGGAATGAAAAACTGTTTTTT. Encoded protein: CASSFLGGGNEKLFF.

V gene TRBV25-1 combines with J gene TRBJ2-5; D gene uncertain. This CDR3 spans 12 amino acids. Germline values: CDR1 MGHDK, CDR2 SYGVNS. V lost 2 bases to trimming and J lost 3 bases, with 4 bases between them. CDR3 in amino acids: CASSEREETQYF. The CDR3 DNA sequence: TGTGCCAGCAGTGAACGGGAAGAGACCCAGTACTTC.